This entry is about one TCR beta chain. These data belong to a study of shared clonotypes between healthy human individuals. Study as a whole: Samples came from a couple of female and a few male donors aged 18 to 49. For every donor, three CD4 naive, three CD4 memory, two CD8 naive and one CD8 memory plates were used.

The repertoire was sequenced with immunoSEQ multiplex PCR; TCRdb's copy has only in-frame clones and lacks some. This table holds over a million clones, more than 60% found once. The sequence was obtained from a man aged 18 to 29 in good health. Sequencing was performed on memory CD4+ T cells sorted from blood. The subset: CD45RA-negative fraction.

CDR3 in DNA: TGTGCCAGCAGGACGACGCTTTCTAATGAAAAACTGTTTTTT. Amino acids: CASRTTLSNEKLFF. This chain connects TRBV6-1 to TRBJ1-4; D is uncertain. Trimming left V 6 bases short and J 3 bases short, with 11 bases between. This CDR3 comprises 14 residues. Germline-derived CDR1 and CDR2 are MNHNS and SASEGT.